One and the same sample provided the 6 T cell receptor beta chains below, sequenced in a study of chronic HIV infection and antiretroviral therapy. TCRdb redid the calling of the 5' RACE reads with MiXCR, one entry per CDR3 protein. The sample has approximately 47,000 distinct CDR3 sequences, over 15% seen once. The sample taken for sequencing was peripheral blood. Every receptor here comes from an adult who had HIV and had not received antiretroviral therapy, or was an uninfected healthy control (not recorded which).

This clonotype was seen once. This chain links TRBV29-1 with TRBJ2-1, with TRBD2 matching over 9 bases. The J segment lost 2 bases and the V segment lost 3 bases, leaving 5 bases of the junction unmatched. This CDR3 spans 15 amino acids. Germline CDR1 is SQVTM and CDR2 is ANQGSEA. The CDR3 sequence is CSVDLSGSTYNEQFF. CDR3 DNA sequence: TGCAGCGTTGATCTTAGCGGGAGCACCTACAATGAGCAGTTCTTC.

V is TRBV10-2 and J is TRBJ2-1, with 7 bases identical to TRBD2. Germline V lookup: CDR1 WSHSY, CDR2 SAAADI. The CDR3 length is 16 residues. The trim removed 6 bases at V and 0 bases at J, leaving 8 bases unmatched. The CDR3 sequence is CASSSVLADSYNEQFF. The DNA for the CDR3 is TGCGCCAGCAGCTCCGTCCTAGCGGACTCCTACAATGAGCAGTTCTTC.

V usage is TRBV20-1 and J usage is TRBJ2-7, with D uncertain. The germline V gene has CDR1 DFQATT and CDR2 SNEGSKA (reference sequence). The CDR3 is 10 amino acids. V was clipped by 3 bases and J by 6 bases, with 6 bases between them. The CDR3 loop is CSASLGEQYF. The CDR3 DNA reads TGCAGTGCTAGTTTAGGCGAGCAGTACTTC.

J is TRBJ1-5 and V is TRBV28, with TRBD1 as a possible D gene (6 bases). This CDR3 is built from 15 residues. The V and J ends lost 3 bases and 4 bases respectively, with 13 bases between them. Per the germline V gene, CDR1 is MDHEN and CDR2 is SYDVKM. The CDR3 region is CASSFEQGSNQPQHF. The CDR3 region has the DNA TGTGCCAGCAGTTTTGAACAGGGAAGTAATCAGCCCCAGCATTTT.

This chain links TRBV3-1 with TRBJ2-7; 8 nucleotides line up with TRBD1. Germline V gene sequence: CDR1 LGHDT, CDR2 YNNKEL (reference sequence). This CDR3 is built from 12 residues. After removal of 2 bases from V and 9 bases from J, the junction contained 3 bases not matched to a gene. The DNA of the CDR3 is TGTGCCAGCAGCCAAACGACAGGGGTGCAGTACTTC. As protein: CASSQTTGVQYF.

The table lists this clonotype with a few counts. The chain uses TRBV7-9 and TRBJ1-4, with 8 bases aligning to TRBD1. The CDR3 length is 16 residues. CDR1 SEHNR and CDR2 FQNEAQ come from the germline V gene (reference sequence). J was trimmed by 1 base and V by 5 bases; bases with no gene match: 6. CDR3 in DNA: TGTGCCAGCAGCCCTGACAGGGGTGGAACTAATGAAAAACTGTTTTTT. Its protein is CASSPDRGGTNEKLFF.